The clone carrying this TCR beta chain was seen more than once but under ten times. A much larger clone lies a single base off, so this may be a read error. The source of the sample is a study of neurological immune-mediated disorders. CDR3 length: 11 amino acids. Germline V lookup: CDR1 DFQATT, CDR2 SNEGSKA (reference sequence). V lost 6 bases to trimming and J lost 7 bases, with 11 bases between them. Sample time point: longitudinal time-point 3. TCRdb itself ran the 5' RACE reads through MiXCR, one entry per CDR3 protein. The table includes 53,000 or so distinct CDR3 sequences, about 8% detected once.

Specimen: PBMCs. The chain combines TRBV20-1 with TRBJ2-3; possible D gene TRBD2, 5 bases. The TCR sequence derives from a woman between 40 and 50 years old in good health. The CDR3 DNA reads TGCAGTGCGCCGGACTGGTATACGCAGTATTTT. Translating it yields CSAPDWYTQYF.